Listed below are T cell receptor beta chains from one sample, sequenced in a study of blood T cell repertoires in COVID-19. Measured with immunoSEQ multiplex PCR; TCRdb has only the in-frame clones, and not every one. The sample carries about 330,000 clones, 70% to 90% recorded once. The sequenced material came from peripheral blood. These receptors all stem from a woman aged 45-59 years with active or convalescent COVID-19. The CDR3 runs from the conserved cysteine through the conserved F or W. The order of the fields is V gene, J gene, D gene, CDR3 protein. A D gene is named only where the DNA matches it firmly.

v_gene: TRBV29-1; j_gene: TRBJ2-3; d_gene: -; CDR3aa: CSVEGTQGINRNTQYF
v_gene: TRBV3-1/TRBV3-2; j_gene: TRBJ2-5; d_gene: TRBD1; CDR3aa: CASSHARTGNVGETQYF
v_gene: TRBV7-8; j_gene: TRBJ1-1; d_gene: TRBD1; CDR3aa: CASSSQIGTGGLSTEAFF
v_gene: TRBV5-1; j_gene: TRBJ2-7; d_gene: TRBD1; CDR3aa: CASSSGQGKEQYF
v_gene: TRBV2; j_gene: TRBJ1-3; d_gene: -; CDR3aa: CASSRGSSGNTIYF
v_gene: TRBV24-1; j_gene: TRBJ2-1; d_gene: -; CDR3aa: CATSDSGGGNEQFF
v_gene: TRBV7-2; j_gene: TRBJ1-4; d_gene: TRBD1; CDR3aa: CASSLGGQGGYEKLFF
v_gene: TRBV4-3; j_gene: TRBJ1-2; d_gene: TRBD1; CDR3aa: CASSHPTGGPVGGYTF
v_gene: TRBV5-1; j_gene: TRBJ1-1; d_gene: TRBD1; CDR3aa: CASSFQGARENTEAFF
v_gene: TRBV6-5; j_gene: TRBJ2-5; d_gene: -; CDR3aa: CASSYRGSGETQYF
v_gene: TRBV7-2; j_gene: TRBJ2-5; d_gene: -; CDR3aa: CASSLAGGGETQYF
v_gene: TRBV28; j_gene: TRBJ2-7; d_gene: TRBD2; CDR3aa: CASSLSLAAIPYEQYF